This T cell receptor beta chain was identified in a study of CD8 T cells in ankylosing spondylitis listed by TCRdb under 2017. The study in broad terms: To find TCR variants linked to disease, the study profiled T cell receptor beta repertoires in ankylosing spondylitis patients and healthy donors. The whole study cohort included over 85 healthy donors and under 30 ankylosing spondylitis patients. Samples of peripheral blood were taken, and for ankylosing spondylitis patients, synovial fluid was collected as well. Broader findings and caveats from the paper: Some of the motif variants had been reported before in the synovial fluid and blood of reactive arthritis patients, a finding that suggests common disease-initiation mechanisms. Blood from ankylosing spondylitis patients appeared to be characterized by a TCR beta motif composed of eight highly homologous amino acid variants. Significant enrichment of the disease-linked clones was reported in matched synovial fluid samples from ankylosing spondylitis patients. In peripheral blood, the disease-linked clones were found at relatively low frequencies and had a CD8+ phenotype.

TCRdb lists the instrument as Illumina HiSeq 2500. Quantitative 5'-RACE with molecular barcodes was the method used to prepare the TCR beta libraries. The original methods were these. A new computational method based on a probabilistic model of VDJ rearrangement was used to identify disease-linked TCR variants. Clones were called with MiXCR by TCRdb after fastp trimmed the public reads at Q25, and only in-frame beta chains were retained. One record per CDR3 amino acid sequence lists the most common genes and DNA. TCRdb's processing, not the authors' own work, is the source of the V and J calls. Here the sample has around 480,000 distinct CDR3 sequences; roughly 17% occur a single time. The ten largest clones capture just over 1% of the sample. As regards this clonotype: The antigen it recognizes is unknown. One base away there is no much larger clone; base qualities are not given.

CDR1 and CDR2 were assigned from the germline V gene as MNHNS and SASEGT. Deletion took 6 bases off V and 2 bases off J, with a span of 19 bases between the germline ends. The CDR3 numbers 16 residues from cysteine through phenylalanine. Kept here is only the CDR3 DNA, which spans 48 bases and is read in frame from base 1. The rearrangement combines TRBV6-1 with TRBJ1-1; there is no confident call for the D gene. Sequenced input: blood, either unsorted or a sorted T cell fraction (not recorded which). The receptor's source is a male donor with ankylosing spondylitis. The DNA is TGTGCCAGCAGAGAAACCTACTCTGGGTTAAACACTGAAGCTTTCTTT. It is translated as CASRETYSGLNTEAFF.